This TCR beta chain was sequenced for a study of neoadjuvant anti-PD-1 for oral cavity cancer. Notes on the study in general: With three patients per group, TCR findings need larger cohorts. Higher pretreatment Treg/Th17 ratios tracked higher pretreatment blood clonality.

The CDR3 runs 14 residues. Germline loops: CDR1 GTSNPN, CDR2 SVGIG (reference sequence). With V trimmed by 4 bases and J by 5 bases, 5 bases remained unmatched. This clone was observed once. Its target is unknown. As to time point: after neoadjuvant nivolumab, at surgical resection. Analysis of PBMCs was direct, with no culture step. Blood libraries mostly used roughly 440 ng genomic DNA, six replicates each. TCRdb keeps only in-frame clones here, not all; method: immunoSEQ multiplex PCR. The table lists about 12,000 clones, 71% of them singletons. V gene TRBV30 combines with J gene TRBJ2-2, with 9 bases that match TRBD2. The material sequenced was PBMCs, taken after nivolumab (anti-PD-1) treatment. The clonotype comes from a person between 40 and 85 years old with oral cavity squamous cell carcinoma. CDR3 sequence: CAWTAGGPTGELFF. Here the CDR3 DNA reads TGTGCCTGGACGGCGGGAGGGCCGACCGGGGAGCTGTTTTTT.